This T cell receptor beta chain is from a study of T-cell reconstitution after alpha-beta-depleted transplantation in children. Per germline, CDR1 MNHEY and CDR2 SMNVEV (reference sequence). The CDR3 runs 14 residues. V shed 5 bases, J shed 6 bases, and the junction held 6 bases outside the gene matches. General study results and limits: At day 60, the high TCRbeta diversity found in some patients originated from recipient T cells and thymic progenitors that had survived. Fresh T-cell production supplied most of the T-cell counts and diversity seen one year after transplant. At around two months after transplant, the alpha-beta T cells were reportedly derived from several hundred expanded clones that came from non-depleted graft cells.

Unique molecular identifiers were incorporated when the TCRbeta library was constructed. Via MiXCR, TCRdb re-called the PCR reads, giving one row per CDR3 protein. Of almost 600,000 distinct CDR3 sequences listed, about a quarter are singletons. This clonotype has a handful of counts. Its antigen remains unknown. The specimen was PBMCs, collected before TCRalphabeta/CD19-depleted stem cell transplant. The clonotype originates from a boy less than two years old with Wiskott-Aldrich syndrome, due to receive a stem cell transplant. The rearrangement uses TRBV27 and TRBJ1-1; 10 bases line up with TRBD1. CDR3 DNA sequence: TGTGCCAGCAGTCAGACAGGGGGCGGGTCTGAAGCTTTCTTT. Translation: CASSQTGGGSEAFF.